This record looks at one T cell receptor (beta chain) sequence and its context. This sample is part of a study of blood T cell repertoires in COVID-19. Overall study: The cDNA or gDNA used as material had been derived from T cells, B-cell-depleted T cells, or PBMCs.

Recruitment covered about 25 US areas and drew participants whose ages spanned roughly 18 to 100 years. Cohorts were based on clinical histories the participants reported. Recovered Cohort 3 donors showed two negative PCRs, clearance, or symptom resolution. Germline V gene sequence: CDR1 KGHDR, CDR2 SFDVKD. This CDR3 is 11 amino acids long. V shed 4 bases and J shed 11 bases, with 10 bases lying between them. Here immunoSEQ multiplex PCR was the method, and the copy in TCRdb shows in-frame clones only, minus some. In the table there are 190,000 or so clones, more than 70% of which are singletons. V gene TRBV24-1 combines with J gene TRBJ1-2; a possible D gene is TRBD1 (5 bases). The clonotype was recovered from a woman under 40 who had recovered from COVID-19. Sequenced material: PBMCs or T cells enriched from blood (not recorded which). This CDR3 is CATSESGSYTF. In nucleotides, the CDR3 is TGTGCCACCAGTGAATCAGGGTCATACACCTTC.